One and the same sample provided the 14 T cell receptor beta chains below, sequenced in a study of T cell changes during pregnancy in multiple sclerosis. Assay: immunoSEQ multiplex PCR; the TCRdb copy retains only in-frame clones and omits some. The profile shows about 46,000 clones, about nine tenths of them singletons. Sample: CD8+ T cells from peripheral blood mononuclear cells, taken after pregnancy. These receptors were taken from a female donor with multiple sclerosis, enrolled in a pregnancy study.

The CDR3 coding sequence is TGTGCCAGCAGTGACAATCACAGGGCGCGAGAGCAGTACTTC. This translates into CASSDNHRAREQYF. The chain carries TRBV6-4 and TRBJ2-7; D might be TRBD1 (6 bases). Trimming took off 2 bases at V and 7 bases at J, with 15 bases between the two ends. The CDR3 is 14 amino acids. Looked up from germline, CDR1 is MRHNA and CDR2 is SNTAGT.

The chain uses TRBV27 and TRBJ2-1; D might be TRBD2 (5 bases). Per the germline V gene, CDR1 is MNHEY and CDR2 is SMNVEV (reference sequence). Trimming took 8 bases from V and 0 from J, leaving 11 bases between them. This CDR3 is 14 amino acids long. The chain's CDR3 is CASRGLSSYNEQFF. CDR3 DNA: TGTGCCAGCCGAGGGTTGAGCTCCTACAATGAGCAGTTCTTC.

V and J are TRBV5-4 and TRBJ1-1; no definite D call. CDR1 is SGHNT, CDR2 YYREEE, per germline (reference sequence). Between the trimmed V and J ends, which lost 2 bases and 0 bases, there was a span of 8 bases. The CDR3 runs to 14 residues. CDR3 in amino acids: CASSFSVVNTEAFF. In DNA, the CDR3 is TGTGCCAGCAGCTTCTCGGTAGTGAACACTGAAGCTTTCTTT.

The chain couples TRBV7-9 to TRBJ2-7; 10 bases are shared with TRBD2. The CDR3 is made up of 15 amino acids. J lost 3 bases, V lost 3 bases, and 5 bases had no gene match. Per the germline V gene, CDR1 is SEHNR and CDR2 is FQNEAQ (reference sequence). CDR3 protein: CASSFGTSANYEQYF. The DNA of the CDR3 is TGTGCCAGCAGCTTCGGGACTAGCGCCAACTACGAGCAGTACTTC.

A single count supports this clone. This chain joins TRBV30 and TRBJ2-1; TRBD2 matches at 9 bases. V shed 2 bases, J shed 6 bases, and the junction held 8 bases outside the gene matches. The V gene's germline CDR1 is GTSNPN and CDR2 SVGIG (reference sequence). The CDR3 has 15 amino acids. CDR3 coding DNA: TGTGCCTGGAGTATTGGGACTAGCTCCCGCAATGAGCAGTTCTTC. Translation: CAWSIGTSSRNEQFF. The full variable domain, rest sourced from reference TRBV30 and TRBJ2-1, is SQTIHQWPATLVQPVGSPLSLECTVEGTSNPNLYWYRQAAGRGLQLLFYSVGIGQISSEVPQNLSASRPQDRQFILSSKKLLLSDSGFYLCAWSIGTSSRNEQFFGPGTRLTVL.

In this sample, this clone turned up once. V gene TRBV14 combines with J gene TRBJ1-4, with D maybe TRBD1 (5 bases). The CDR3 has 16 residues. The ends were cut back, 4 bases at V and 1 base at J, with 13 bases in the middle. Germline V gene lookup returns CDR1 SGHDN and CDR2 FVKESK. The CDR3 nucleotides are TGTGCCAGCAGCCCCCGAGGGAGGGGAACTAATGAAAAACTGTTTTTT. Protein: CASSPRGRGTNEKLFF. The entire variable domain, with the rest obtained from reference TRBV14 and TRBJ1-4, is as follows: EAGVTQFPSHSVIEKGQTVTLRCDPISGHDNLYWYRRVMGKEIKFLLHFVKESKQDESGMPNNRFLAERTGGTYSTLKVQPAELEDSGVYFCASSPRGRGTNEKLFFGSGTQLSVL.

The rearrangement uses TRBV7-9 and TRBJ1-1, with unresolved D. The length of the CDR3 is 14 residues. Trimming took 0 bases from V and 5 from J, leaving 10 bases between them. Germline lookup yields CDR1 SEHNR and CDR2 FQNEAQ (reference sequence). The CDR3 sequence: CASSLADRGTEAFF. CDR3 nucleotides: TGTGCCAGCAGCTTAGCCGACCGGGGAACTGAAGCTTTCTTT.

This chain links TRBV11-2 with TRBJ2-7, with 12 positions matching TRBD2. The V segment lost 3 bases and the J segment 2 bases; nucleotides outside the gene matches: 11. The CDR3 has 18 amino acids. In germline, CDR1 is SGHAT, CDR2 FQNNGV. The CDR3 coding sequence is TGTGCCAGCAGCTTCAAACTAGCGGGGGGCCCTTCAACCTACGAGCAGTACTTC. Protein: CASSFKLAGGPSTYEQYF.

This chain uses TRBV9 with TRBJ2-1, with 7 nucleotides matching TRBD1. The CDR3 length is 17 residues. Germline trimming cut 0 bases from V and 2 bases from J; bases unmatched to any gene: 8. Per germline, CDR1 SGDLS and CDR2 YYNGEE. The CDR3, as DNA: TGTGCCAGCAGCGTAGCTGGGCAGGGGGATCCCTACAATGAGCAGTTCTTC. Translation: CASSVAGQGDPYNEQFF.

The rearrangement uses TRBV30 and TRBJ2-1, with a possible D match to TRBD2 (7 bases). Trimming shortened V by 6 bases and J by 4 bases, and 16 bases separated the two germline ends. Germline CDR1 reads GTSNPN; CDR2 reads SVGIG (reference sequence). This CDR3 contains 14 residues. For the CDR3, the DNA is TGTGCCTGTGAGGGGGGGGGTCGTTACAATGAGCAGTTCTTC. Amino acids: CACEGGGRYNEQFF.

The DNA for the CDR3 is TGTGCCAGCAGCTCCACAGGGACGTCCTACGAGCAGTACTTC. It specifies CASSSTGTSYEQYF. The chain combines TRBV13 with TRBJ2-7, with D possibly being TRBD1 (6 bases). Trimming took 4 bases from V and 1 from J, leaving 11 bases between them. This CDR3 contains 14 residues. Germline lookup yields CDR1 PRHDT and CDR2 FYEKMQ (reference sequence). Full variable domain (missing parts from reference TRBV13 and TRBJ2-7): AAGVIQSPRHLIKEKRETATLKCYPIPRHDTVYWYQQGPGQDPQFLISFYEKMQSDKGSIPDRFSAQQFSDYHSELNMSSLELGDSALYFCASSSTGTSYEQYFGPGTRLTVT.

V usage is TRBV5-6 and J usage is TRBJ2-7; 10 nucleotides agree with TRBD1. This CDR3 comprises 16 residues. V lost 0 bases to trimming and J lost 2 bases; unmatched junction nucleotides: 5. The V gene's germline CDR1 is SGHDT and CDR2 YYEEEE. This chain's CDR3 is CASSLAGDRGTYEQYF. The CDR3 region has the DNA TGTGCCAGCAGCTTGGCCGGGGACAGGGGAACCTACGAGCAGTACTTC.

CDR3 sequence: CASSFKGMNTEAFF. The CDR3 region has the DNA TGTGCCAGCAGTTTTAAGGGGATGAACACTGAAGCTTTCTTT. The chain employs TRBV27 and TRBJ1-1; a possible D gene is TRBD1 (5 bases). The CDR3 sequence is 14 residues long. Germline loops: CDR1 MNHEY, CDR2 SMNVEV (reference sequence). V dropped 3 bases and J dropped 0 bases, with 8 bases sitting between them.

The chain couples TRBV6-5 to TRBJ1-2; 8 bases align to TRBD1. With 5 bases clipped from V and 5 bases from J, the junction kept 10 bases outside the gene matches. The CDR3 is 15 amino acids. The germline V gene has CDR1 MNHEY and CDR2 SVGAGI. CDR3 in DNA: TGTGCCAGCAGTAAAGGGGGACAGGTGACATATGGCTACACCTTC. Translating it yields CASSKGGQVTYGYTF.